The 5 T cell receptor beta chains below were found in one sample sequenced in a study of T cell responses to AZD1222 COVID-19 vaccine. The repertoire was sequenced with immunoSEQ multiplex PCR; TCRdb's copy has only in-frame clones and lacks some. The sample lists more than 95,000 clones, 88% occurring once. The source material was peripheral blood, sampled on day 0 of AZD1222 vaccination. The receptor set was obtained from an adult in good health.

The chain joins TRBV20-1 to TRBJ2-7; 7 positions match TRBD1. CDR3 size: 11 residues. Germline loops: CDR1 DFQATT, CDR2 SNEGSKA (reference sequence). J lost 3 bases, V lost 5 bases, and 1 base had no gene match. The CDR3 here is CSAPGGYEQYF. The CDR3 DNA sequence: TGCAGTGCTCCAGGGGGCTACGAGCAGTACTTC.

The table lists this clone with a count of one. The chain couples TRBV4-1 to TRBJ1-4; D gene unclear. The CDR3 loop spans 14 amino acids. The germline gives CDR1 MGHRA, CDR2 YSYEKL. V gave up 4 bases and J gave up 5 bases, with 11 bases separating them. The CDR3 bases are TGCGCCAGCAGCCTTCTACGGGGAAATGAAAAACTGTTTTTT. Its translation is CASSLLRGNEKLFF.

The CDR3: CASRWGTVQETQYF. The CDR3 nucleotides are TGCGCCAGCAGATGGGGGACAGTACAAGAGACCCAGTACTTC. The chain employs TRBV5-1 and TRBJ2-5; 7 bases match TRBD1. With 5 bases clipped from V and 2 bases from J, the junction kept 6 bases outside the gene matches. In germline, CDR1 is SGHRS, CDR2 YFSETQ. CDR3 length: 14 residues.

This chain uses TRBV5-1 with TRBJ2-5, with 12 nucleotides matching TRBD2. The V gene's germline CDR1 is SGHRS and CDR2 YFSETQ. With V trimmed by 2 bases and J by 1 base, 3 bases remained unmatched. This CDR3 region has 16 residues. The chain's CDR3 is CASSLGLAGSQETQYF. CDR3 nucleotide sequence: TGCGCCAGCAGCTTAGGACTAGCGGGGTCCCAAGAGACCCAGTACTTC.

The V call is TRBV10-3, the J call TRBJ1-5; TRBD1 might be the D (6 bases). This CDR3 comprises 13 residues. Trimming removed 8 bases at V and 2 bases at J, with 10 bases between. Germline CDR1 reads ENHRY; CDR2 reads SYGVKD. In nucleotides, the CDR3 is TGTGCCATCGGCAGGGGAGGCAATCAGCCCCAGCATTTT. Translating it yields CAIGRGGNQPQHF.